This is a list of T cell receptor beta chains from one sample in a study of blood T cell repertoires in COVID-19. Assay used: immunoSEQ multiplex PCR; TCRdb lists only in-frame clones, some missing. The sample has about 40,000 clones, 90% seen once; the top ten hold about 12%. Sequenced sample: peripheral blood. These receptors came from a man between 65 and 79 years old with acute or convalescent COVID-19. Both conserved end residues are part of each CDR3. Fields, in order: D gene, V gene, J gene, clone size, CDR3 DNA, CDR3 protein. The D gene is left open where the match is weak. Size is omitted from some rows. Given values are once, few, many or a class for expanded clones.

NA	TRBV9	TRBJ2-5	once	TGTGCCAGCAGCGTAGTCCCCGAAGAGACCCAGTACTTC	CASSVVPEETQYF
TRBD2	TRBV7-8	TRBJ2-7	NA	TGTGCCAGCAGCTTAGGACTAGCGGGAGCCGAGCAGTACTTC	CASSLGLAGAEQYF
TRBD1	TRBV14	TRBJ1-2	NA	TGTGCCAGCAGCGAAGACCCGGGACAGGCCGTAATCGGCTACACCTTC	CASSEDPGQAVIGYTF
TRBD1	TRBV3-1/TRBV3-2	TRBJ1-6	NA	TGTGCCAGCAGCCAAAGGACAGGGGATAATTCACCCCTCCACTTT	CASSQRTGDNSPLHF
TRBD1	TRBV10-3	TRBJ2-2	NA	TGTGCCATCGGCAGACAGGGGGACACCGGGGAGCTGTTTTTT	CAIGRQGDTGELFF
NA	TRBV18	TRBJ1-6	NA	TGTGCCAGCTCACCACGGGCAGCCGATAATTCACCCCTCCACTTT	CASSPRAADNSPLHF
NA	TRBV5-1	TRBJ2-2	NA	TGCGCCAGCAGCTTGGGCACACAGGGAGCCGGGGAGCTGTTTTTT	CASSLGTQGAGELFF
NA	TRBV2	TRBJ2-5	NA	TGTGCCAGCAGTGTACCGGGGTACCAAGAGACCCAGTACTTC	CASSVPGYQETQYF
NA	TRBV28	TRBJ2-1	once	TGTGCCAGCAGTTTTCGGAGAGACAAAGGGGATGAGCAGTTCTTC	CASSFRRDKGDEQFF
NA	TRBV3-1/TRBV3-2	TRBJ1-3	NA	TGTGCCAGCAGCCAAGGTCAGGAGGGGACTGGAAACACCATATATTTT	CASSQGQEGTGNTIYF
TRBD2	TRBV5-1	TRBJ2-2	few	TGCGCCAGCAGCCCAGCGGGAGCGAGCACCGGGGAGCTGTTTTTT	CASSPAGASTGELFF
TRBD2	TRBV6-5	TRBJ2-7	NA	TGTGCCAGCAGGCGGCGGGAGGATTACGAGCAGTACTTC	CASRRREDYEQYF
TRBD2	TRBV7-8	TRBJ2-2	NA	TGTGCCAGCAGCTTAAGGGAGGGGCGGTACACCGGGGAGCTGTTTTTT	CASSLREGRYTGELFF
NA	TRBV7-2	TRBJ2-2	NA	TGTGCCAGCAGCAGAGGCGGCGGCACCGGGGAGCTGTTTTTT	CASSRGGGTGELFF
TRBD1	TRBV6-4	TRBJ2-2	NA	TGTGCCAGCAGTGGGACAGGGAACACCGGGGAGCTGTTTTTT	CASSGTGNTGELFF
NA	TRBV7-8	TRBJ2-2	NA	TGTGCCAGCAGCTTAGGCGTGAACACCGGGGAGCTGTTTTTT	CASSLGVNTGELFF
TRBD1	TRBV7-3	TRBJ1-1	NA	TGTGCCAGCAGCCCCGGACAGGGTTTAGAAGCTTTCTTT	CASSPGQGLEAFF
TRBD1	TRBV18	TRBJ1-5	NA	TGTGCCAGCTCACCGCCGGGACAGGGGGGTGAAGCCCAGCATTTT	CASSPPGQGGEAQHF
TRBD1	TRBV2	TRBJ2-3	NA	TGTGCCAGCAGTCGGGACAGGGGCACAGATACGCAGTATTTT	CASSRDRGTDTQYF
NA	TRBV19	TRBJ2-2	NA	TGTGCCAGTAGTATTCGGGGAAAACGGCCCGGGGAGCTGTTTTTT	CASSIRGKRPGELFF
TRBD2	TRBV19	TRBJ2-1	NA	TGTGCCAGTACCAGACTAGCGGGGATCTCCTACAATGAGCAGTTCTTC	CASTRLAGISYNEQFF
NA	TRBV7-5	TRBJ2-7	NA	TGTGCCAGAAGCCCTGGTCCGGTCTCCTACGAGCAGTACTTC	CARSPGPVSYEQYF
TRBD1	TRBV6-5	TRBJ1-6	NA	TGTGCCAGCAGACGACAGGGGAGGAATTCACCCCTCCACTTT	CASRRQGRNSPLHF
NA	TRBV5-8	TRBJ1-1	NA	TGTGCCAGTAGCGTCCCCGGGGGCACTGAAGCTTTCTTT	CASSVPGGTEAFF
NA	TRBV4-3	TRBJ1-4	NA	TGCGCCAGCAGCCAAGATAGCCCCGGGACATTTTCGGACCCGATTAATGAAAAACTGTTTTTT	CASSQDSPGTFSDPINEKLFF
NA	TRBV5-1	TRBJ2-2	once	TGCGCCAGCAGCTTGGACAGGTCCACCGGGGAGCTGTTTTTT	CASSLDRSTGELFF
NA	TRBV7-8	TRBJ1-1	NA	TGTGCCAGCAGCTTAAGAGAGAACACTGAAGCTTTCTTT	CASSLRENTEAFF
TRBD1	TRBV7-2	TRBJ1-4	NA	TGTGCCAGCAGCCGGGGGACAGGGTATGAAAAACTGTTTTTT	CASSRGTGYEKLFF
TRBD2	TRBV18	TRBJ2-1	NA	TGTGCCAGCTGCCTTAGCGGGTACTCCTACAATGAGCAGTTCTTC	CASCLSGYSYNEQFF
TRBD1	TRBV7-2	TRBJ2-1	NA	TGTGCCAGCAGCTTAAGACAGGGGCGAGCTCGATACAATGAGCAGTTCTTC	CASSLRQGRARYNEQFF
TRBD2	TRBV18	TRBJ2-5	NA	TGTGCCAGCTCACCTGGGCTAGCGGGAGGCGTAGAGACCCAGTACTTC	CASSPGLAGGVETQYF
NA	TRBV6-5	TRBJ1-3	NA	TGTGCCAGCAGTTACTCGCACAGGGTAGAAAACACCATATATTTT	CASSYSHRVENTIYF
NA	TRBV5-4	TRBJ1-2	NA	TGTGCCAGCAGCTCCAATACCGACAATCACTATGGCTACACCTTC	CASSSNTDNHYGYTF
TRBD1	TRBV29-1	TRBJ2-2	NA	TGCAGCGTTATTCAGGGGGCCGTGAACACCGGGGAGCTGTTTTTT	CSVIQGAVNTGELFF
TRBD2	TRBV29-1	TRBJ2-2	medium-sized	TGCAGCGTTGAAGATCGCGGGAGGGACACCGGGGAGCTGTTTTTT	CSVEDRGRDTGELFF
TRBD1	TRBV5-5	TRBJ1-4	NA	TGTGCCAGCAGCGGAGGGACAGGGCTTGGGGAAAAACTGTTTTTT	CASSGGTGLGEKLFF
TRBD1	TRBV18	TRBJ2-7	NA	TGTGCCAGCTCCCAGGACAGGGGGCGAGGGGAGCAGTACTTC	CASSQDRGRGEQYF
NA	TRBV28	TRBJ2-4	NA	TGTGCCAGCACCAGGCCGCAGGGCAAAAACATTCAGTACTTC	CASTRPQGKNIQYF
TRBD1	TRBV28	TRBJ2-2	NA	TGTGCCAGCAGTTTAGGCAGGGGGCTAACCGGGGAGCTGTTTTTT	CASSLGRGLTGELFF
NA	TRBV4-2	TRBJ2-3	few	TGTGCCAGCAGCCAGCAGACAGCTAGCACAGATACGCAGTATTTT	CASSQQTASTDTQYF
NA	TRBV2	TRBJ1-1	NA	TGTGCCAGCAGGGTCTTCAGGTCCGCTGAAGCTTTCTTT	CASRVFRSAEAFF
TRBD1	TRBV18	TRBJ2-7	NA	TGTGCCAGCTCCCCCGCAGGGGGCAGCGAGCAGTACTTC	CASSPAGGSEQYF
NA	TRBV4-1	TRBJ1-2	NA	TGCGCCAGCAGCCAAGTCGGTACCCGTACGGGCTACACCTTC	CASSQVGTRTGYTF
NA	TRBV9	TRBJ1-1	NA	TGTGCCAGCAGCGTAGACCCAGGGCAGTACACTGAAGCTTTCTTT	CASSVDPGQYTEAFF
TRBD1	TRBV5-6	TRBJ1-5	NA	TGTGCCAGCAGCTTGAGGGACAGGGGTAATCAGCCCCAGCATTTT	CASSLRDRGNQPQHF
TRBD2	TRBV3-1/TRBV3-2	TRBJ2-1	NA	TGTGCCAGCAGCCAAGGTAATAGCGGGAGTGATAATGAGCAGTTCTTC	CASSQGNSGSDNEQFF
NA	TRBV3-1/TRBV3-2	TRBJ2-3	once	TGTGCCAGCAGCCAAGATCTAGCGACAGATACGCAGTATTTT	CASSQDLATDTQYF
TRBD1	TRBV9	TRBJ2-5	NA	TGTGCCAGCAGCGTAGGTCCTACAGGGGTAGAGACCCAGTACTTC	CASSVGPTGVETQYF
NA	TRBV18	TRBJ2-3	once	TGTGCCAGCTCACCTCCGGAGTTGCGGAGTCTCACAGATACGCAGTATTTT	CASSPPELRSLTDTQYF
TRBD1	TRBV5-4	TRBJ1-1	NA	TGTGCCAGCAGCTTGGTTCCCAGGGGGCGTACTGAAGCTTTCTTT	CASSLVPRGRTEAFF
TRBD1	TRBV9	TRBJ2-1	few	TGTGCCAGCAGTGTCCAGGGGGCGGGGAATGAGCAGTTCTTC	CASSVQGAGNEQFF